Below, 7 T cell receptor beta chains from the same sample are listed, as sequenced in a study of regulatory T cells in long-lasting Graves disease. Time point indicated: persistent/refractory GD, antithyroid drugs over 5 years with positive TRAb. With RNA extracted from PBMCs as input, the TCR library was made. Arm-PCR of CDR3 regions and iRepertoire HTBI primers were the basis on which TCR beta libraries were built. TCRdb itself ran the multiplex PCR reads through MiXCR, one entry per CDR3 protein. This table holds hundreds of thousands of distinct CDR3 sequences, about 22% found once. The sequencing used peripheral blood mononuclear cells (PBMCs), collected when the disease was refractory, from a patient treated with antithyroid drugs. The receptors come from a female donor with Graves disease.

V gene TRBV28 combines with J gene TRBJ2-3, with 7 positions matching TRBD1. Germline lookup yields CDR1 MDHEN and CDR2 SYDVKM. The CDR3 loop spans 17 amino acids. The ends lost 5 bases at V and 0 bases at J; junction bases unmatched: 11. CDR3 protein: CASSQFSGTESTDTQYF. CDR3 in DNA: TGTGCCAGCAGTCAATTTTCCGGGACAGAGAGCACAGATACGCAGTATTTT.

This chain connects TRBV28 to TRBJ2-4, with 12 bases lining up with TRBD2. From germline, CDR1 is MDHEN and CDR2 SYDVKM. V lost 5 bases to trimming and J lost 1 base; unmatched junction nucleotides: 3. The CDR3 runs 16 residues. The CDR3 DNA reads TGTGCCAGCAGTCCAGGACTAGCGGGGGCCAAAAACATTCAGTACTTC. This codes for CASSPGLAGAKNIQYF. The whole variable domain, remainder taken from reference TRBV28 and TRBJ2-4, is DVKVTQSSRYLVKRTGEKVFLECVQDMDHENMFWYRQDPGLGLRLIYFSYDVKMKEKGDIPEGYSVSREKKERFSLILESASTNQTSMYLCASSPGLAGAKNIQYFGAGTRLSVL.

This clonotype was seen many times. The chain has TRBV2 and TRBJ1-2; D may be TRBD1 (5 bases). This CDR3 is built from 15 residues. The germline V gene has CDR1 SNHLY and CDR2 FYNNEI. Trimming removed 6 bases at V and 5 bases at J, with 19 bases between. The chain's CDR3 is CASSTSGTASYGYTF. Here the CDR3 DNA reads TGTGCCAGCAGCACATCCGGGACCGCAAGTTATGGCTACACCTTC. The variable domain in full, with the rest retrieved from reference TRBV2 and TRBJ1-2, is EPEVTQTPSHQVTQMGQEVILRCVPISNHLYFYWYRQILGQKVEFLVSFYNNEISEKSEIFDDQFSVERPDGSNFTLKIRSTKLEDSAMYFCASSTSGTASYGYTFGSGTRLTVV.

V and J are TRBV7-2 and TRBJ1-4; D is perhaps TRBD1 (6 bases). Trimming shortened V by 3 bases and J by 8 bases, and 10 bases separated the two germline ends. This CDR3 region has 13 residues. From germline, CDR1 is SGHTA and CDR2 FQGNSA. Here the CDR3 reads CASSFAGAEKLFF. In nucleotides, the CDR3 is TGTGCCAGCAGCTTTGCGGGGGCGGAAAAACTGTTTTTT. The full variable domain, completed using reference TRBV7-2 and TRBJ1-4, is GAGVSQSPSNKVTEKGKDVELRCDPISGHTALYWYRQSLGQGLEFLIYFQGNSAPDKSGLPSDRFSAERTGGSVSTLTIQRTQQEDSAVYLCASSFAGAEKLFFGSGTQLSVL.

This clonotype was seen repeatedly, ten times or more. The genes are TRBV7-2 and TRBJ2-2, with 14 positions matching TRBD2. Germline loops: CDR1 SGHTA, CDR2 FQGNSA. The V and J ends lost 4 bases and 4 bases, in that order; junction bases with no gene match: 2. The CDR3 is 16 amino acids. CDR3: CASSSGLAGATGELFF. The CDR3 DNA sequence: TGTGCCAGCAGCTCGGGACTAGCGGGAGCCACCGGGGAGCTGTTTTTT.

As regards this clonotype: Compared with germline, one end of the junction differs, possibly owing to a read error. The V gene is TRBV6-1, the J gene TRBJ1-3; weak D call: TRBD1 (5 bases). Germline CDR1 reads MNHNS; CDR2 reads SASEGT. The CDR3 is made up of 16 amino acids. The CDR3 coding sequence is TGTGCCATCAGTGAGAGAGGGGCCGGCTCTGGAAACACCATATATTTT. Translating it yields CAISERGAGSGNTIYF.

The chain is built from TRBV6-1 and TRBJ1-2, with D hard to call. CDR1 is MNHNS and CDR2 is SASEGT in the germline V gene. V was clipped by 0 bases and J by 5 bases, with 13 bases between them. The CDR3 has 15 residues. The CDR3 nucleotides read TGTGCCAGCAGTGAAGCGCAAGGAACGGGGTATGGCTACACCTTC. This gives the protein CASSEAQGTGYGYTF.